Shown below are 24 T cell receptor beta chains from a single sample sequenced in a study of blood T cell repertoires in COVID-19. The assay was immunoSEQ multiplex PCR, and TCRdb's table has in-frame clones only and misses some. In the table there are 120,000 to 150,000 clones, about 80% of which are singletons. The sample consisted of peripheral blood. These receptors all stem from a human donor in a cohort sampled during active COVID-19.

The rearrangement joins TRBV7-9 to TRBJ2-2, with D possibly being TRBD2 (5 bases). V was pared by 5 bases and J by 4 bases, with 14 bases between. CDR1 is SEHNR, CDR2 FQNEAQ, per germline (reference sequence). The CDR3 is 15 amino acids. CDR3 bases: TGTGCCAGCAGCGCCCCCGTAGCGTCCACCGGGGAGCTGTTTTTT. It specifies CASSAPVASTGELFF.

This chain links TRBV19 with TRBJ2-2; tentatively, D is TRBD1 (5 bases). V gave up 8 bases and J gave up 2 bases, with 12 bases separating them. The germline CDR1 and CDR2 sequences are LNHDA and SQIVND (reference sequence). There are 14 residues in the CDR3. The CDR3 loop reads CASWAGINTGELFF. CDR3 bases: TGTGCCAGTTGGGCAGGGATAAACACCGGGGAGCTGTTTTTT.

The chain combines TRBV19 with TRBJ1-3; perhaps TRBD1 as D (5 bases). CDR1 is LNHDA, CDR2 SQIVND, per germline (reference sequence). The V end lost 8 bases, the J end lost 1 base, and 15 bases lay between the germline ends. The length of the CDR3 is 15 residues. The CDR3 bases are TGTGCCAGTCATAACAGAGCAGGGTCTGGAAACACCATATATTTT. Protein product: CASHNRAGSGNTIYF.

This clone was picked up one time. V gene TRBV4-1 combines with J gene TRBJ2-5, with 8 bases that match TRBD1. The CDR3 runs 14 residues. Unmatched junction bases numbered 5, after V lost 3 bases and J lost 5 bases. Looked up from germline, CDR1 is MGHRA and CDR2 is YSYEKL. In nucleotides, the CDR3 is TGCGCCAGCAGCCAGGTTAGACAGGGGGAGACCCAGTACTTC. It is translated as CASSQVRQGETQYF.

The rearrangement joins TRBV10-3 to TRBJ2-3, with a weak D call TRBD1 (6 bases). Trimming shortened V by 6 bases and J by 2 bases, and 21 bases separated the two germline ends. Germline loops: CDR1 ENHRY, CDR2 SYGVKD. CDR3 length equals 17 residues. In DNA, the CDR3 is TGTGCCATCAGGCCTCTACAGGGTTCGGATCCCACAGATACGCAGTATTTT. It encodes CAIRPLQGSDPTDTQYF.

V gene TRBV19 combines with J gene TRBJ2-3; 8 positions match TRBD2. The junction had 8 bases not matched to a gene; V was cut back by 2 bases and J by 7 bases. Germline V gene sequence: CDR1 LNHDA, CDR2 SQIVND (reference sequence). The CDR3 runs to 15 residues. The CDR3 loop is CASSIREGLLYTQYF. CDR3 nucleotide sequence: TGTGCCAGTAGTATACGGGAGGGGCTCCTCTATACGCAGTATTTT.

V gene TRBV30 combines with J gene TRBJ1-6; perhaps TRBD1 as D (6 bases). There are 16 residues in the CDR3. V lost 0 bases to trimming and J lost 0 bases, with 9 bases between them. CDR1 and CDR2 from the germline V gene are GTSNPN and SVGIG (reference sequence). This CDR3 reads CAWSVGQSSYNSPLHF. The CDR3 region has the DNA TGTGCCTGGAGTGTAGGACAGAGCTCCTATAATTCACCCCTCCACTTT.

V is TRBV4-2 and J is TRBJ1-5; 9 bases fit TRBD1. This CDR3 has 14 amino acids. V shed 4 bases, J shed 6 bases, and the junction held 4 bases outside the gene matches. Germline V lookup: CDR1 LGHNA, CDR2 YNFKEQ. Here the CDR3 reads CASSRQGVGQPQHF. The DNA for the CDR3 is TGTGCCAGCAGCCGACAGGGGGTAGGTCAGCCCCAGCATTTT.

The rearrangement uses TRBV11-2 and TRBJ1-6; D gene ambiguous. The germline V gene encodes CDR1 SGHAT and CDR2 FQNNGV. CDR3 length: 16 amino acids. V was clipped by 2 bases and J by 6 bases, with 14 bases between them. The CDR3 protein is CASSLSHGAGNSPLHF. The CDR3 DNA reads TGTGCCAGCAGCTTATCCCACGGCGCGGGTAATTCACCCCTCCACTTT.

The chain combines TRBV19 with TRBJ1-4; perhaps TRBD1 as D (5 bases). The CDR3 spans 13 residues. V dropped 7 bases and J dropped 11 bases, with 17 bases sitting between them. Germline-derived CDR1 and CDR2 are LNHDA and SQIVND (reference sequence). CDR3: CASTLLGPEKLFF. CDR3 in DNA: TGTGCCAGTACCTTATTGGGGCCGGAGAAACTGTTTTTT.

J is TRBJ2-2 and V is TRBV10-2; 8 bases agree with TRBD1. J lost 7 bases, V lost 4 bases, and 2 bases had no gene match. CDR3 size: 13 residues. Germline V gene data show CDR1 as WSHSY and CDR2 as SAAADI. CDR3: CASSGQGFGELFF. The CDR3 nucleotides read TGCGCCAGCAGTGGACAGGGGTTCGGGGAGCTGTTTTTT.

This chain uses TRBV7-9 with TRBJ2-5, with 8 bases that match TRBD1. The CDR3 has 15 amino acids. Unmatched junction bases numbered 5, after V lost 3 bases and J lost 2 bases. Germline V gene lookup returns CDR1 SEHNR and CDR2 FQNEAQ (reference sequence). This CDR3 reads CASSLDRDRQETQYF. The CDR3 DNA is TGTGCCAGCAGCTTGGACCGGGACAGGCAAGAGACCCAGTACTTC.

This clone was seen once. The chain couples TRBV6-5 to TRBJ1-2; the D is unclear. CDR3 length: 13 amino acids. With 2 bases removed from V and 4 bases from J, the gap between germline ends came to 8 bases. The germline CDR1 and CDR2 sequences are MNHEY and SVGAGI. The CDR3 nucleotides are TGTGCCAGCAGTTACGAAGAGTCCTATGGCTACACCTTC. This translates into CASSYEESYGYTF.

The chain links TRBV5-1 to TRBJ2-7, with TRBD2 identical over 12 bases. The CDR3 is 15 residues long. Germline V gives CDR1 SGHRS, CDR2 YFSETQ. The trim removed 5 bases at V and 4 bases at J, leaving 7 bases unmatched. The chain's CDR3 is CASRPSSGGAYEQYF. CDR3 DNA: TGCGCCAGCAGGCCGTCTAGCGGGGGGGCTTACGAGCAGTACTTC. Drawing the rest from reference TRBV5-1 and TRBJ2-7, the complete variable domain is KAGVTQTPRYLIKTRGQQVTLSCSPISGHRSVSWYQQTPGQGLQFLFEYFSETQRNKGNFPGRFSGRQFSNSRSEMNVSTLELGDSALYLCASRPSSGGAYEQYFGPGTRLTVT.

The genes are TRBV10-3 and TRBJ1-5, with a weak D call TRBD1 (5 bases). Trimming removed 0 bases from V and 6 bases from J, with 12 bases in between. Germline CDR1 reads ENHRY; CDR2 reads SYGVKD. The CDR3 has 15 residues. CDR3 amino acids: CAISESVGRPQPQHF. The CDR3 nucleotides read TGTGCCATCAGTGAGTCGGTGGGGCGCCCTCAGCCCCAGCATTTT.

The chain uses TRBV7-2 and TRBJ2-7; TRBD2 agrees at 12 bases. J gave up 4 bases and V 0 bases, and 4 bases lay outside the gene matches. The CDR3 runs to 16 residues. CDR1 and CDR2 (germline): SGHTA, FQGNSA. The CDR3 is CASSLALAGGRYEQYF. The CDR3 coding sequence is TGTGCCAGCAGCTTAGCCCTAGCGGGGGGGCGGTACGAGCAGTACTTC.

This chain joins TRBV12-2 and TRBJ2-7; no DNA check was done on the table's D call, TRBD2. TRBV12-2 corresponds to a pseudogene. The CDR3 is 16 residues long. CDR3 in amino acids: CASRRPGAGASYEQYF. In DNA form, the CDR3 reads TGTGCAAGTCGCCGCCCAGGGGCGGGGGCCTCCTACGAGCAGTACTTC.

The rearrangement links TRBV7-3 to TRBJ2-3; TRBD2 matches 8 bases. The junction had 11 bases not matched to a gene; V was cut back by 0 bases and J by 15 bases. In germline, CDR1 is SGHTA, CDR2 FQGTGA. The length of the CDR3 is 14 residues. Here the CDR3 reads CASSLTVTPGGLYF. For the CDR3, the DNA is TGTGCCAGCAGCTTAACGGTAACCCCGGGGGGGCTATATTTT.

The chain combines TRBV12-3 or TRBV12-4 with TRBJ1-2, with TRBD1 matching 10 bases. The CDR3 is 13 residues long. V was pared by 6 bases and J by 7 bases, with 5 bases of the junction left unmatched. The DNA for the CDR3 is TGTGCCAGCAGCCGGGACAGGGGATTTGGCTACACCTTC. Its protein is CASSRDRGFGYTF.

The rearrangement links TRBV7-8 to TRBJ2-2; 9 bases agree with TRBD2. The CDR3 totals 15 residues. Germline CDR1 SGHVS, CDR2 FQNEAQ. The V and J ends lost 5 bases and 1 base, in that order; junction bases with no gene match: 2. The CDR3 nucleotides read TGTGCCAGCAGCCTGACTAGCGGGAACACCGGGGAGCTGTTTTTT. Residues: CASSLTSGNTGELFF.

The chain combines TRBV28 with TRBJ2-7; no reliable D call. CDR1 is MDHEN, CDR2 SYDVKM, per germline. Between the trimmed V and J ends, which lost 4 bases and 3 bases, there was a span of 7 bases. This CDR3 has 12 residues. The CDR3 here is CASSSLYYEQYF. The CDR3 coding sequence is TGTGCCAGCAGTTCGCTCTACTACGAGCAGTACTTC.

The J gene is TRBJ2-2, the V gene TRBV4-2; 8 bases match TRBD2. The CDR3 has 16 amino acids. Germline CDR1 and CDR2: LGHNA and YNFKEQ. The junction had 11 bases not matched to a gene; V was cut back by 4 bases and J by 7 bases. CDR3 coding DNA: TGTGCCAGCAGCCCCATCGGGGGGGGCCCGGGCGGGGAGCTGTTTTTT. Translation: CASSPIGGGPGGELFF.

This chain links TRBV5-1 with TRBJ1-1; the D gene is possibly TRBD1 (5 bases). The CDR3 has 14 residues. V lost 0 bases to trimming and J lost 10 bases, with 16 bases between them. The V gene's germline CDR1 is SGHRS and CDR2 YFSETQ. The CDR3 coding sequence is TGCGCCAGCAGCTTGGCCTCGACAGCTAGTAGAGCTTTCTTT. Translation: CASSLASTASRAFF.

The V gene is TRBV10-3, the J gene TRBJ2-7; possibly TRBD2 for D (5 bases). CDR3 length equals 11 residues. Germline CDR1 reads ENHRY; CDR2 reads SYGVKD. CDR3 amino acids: CAISDGLAMHV. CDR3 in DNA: TGTGCCATCAGTGATGGGCTAGCAATGCACGTC.